What follows are 29 T cell receptor beta chains derived from one specimen sequenced in a study of cytomegalovirus exposure and HLA in healthy donors. This PCR relied on a set of 60 Vbeta primers and 13 Jbeta primers. Method: immunoSEQ multiplex PCR; TCRdb's copy keeps in-frame clones and lacks some. The repertoire holds fewer than 200,000 clones, with approximately 78% as singletons. The sequenced sample consisted of PBMCs. These TCRs come from a woman in her twenties or thirties in good health and CMV-seropositive.

This clone was picked up one time. The chain links TRBV6-5 to TRBJ1-2, with D perhaps TRBD1 (5 bases). The CDR3 loop spans 14 amino acids. The germline CDR1 and CDR2 sequences are MNHEY and SVGAGI. The V and J ends lost 6 bases and 3 bases respectively, with 14 bases between them. The CDR3 spells CASSQPGTYYGYTF. For the CDR3, the DNA is TGTGCCAGCAGCCAACCGGGGACTTACTATGGCTACACCTTC.

The chain has TRBV6-1 and TRBJ2-3; D is uncertain. This CDR3 comprises 12 residues. The germline V gene has CDR1 MNHNS and CDR2 SASEGT. The V gene lost 3 bases and the J gene lost 6 bases, with 7 bases spanning the gap. CDR3 protein: CASSESSDTQYF. The CDR3 DNA reads as TGTGCCAGCAGTGAGTCTAGTGATACGCAGTATTTT.

For the CDR3, the DNA is TGCGCCAGCAGCCCTCATTACCGACTAGCGGGGGTTGGGGAGCAGTTCTTC. Amino acid sequence: CASSPHYRLAGVGEQFF. V gene TRBV4-3 combines with J gene TRBJ2-1; 12 bases agree with TRBD2. Trimming took 4 bases from V and 10 from J; bases not matched to a gene: 14. The germline V gene has CDR1 LGHNA and CDR2 YSLEER. The CDR3 is made up of 17 amino acids.

This sequence joins TRBV7-9 and TRBJ2-1; 9 nucleotides align to TRBD1. This CDR3 spans 15 amino acids. Germline V gives CDR1 SEHNR, CDR2 FQNEAQ (reference sequence). The J segment lost 9 bases and the V segment lost 5 bases, leaving 11 bases of the junction unmatched. CDR3 DNA sequence: TGTGCCAGCAGCCCCCGGGACAGGGTATGGGGTGAGCAGTTCTTC. Translated, it gives CASSPRDRVWGEQFF.

The chain recombines TRBV11-3 with TRBJ1-4; tentative D call: TRBD1 (5 bases). The CDR3 runs 16 residues. CDR1 SGHNT and CDR2 YENEEA come from the germline V gene. Trimming left V 1 base short and J 8 bases short, with 17 bases between. In nucleotides, the CDR3 is TGTGCCAGCAGCTTAGCTTTGGGGCCTCGGAAGGAAAAACTGTTTTTT. It encodes CASSLALGPRKEKLFF.

J is TRBJ2-1 and V is TRBV5-6; TRBD2 matches at 11 bases. The CDR3 runs 15 residues. CDR1 and CDR2 from the germline V gene are SGHDT and YYEEEE. Germline trimming cut 2 bases from V and 14 bases from J; bases unmatched to any gene: 12. The CDR3 loop is CASSFTSGGAGGEFF. The CDR3 DNA reads as TGTGCCAGCAGCTTCACTAGCGGGGGTGCGGGGGGCGAGTTCTTC.

This chain joins TRBV5-1 and TRBJ2-2, with TRBD1 identical over 10 bases. V lost 4 bases and J lost 0; bases outside the gene matches: 6. This CDR3 contains 17 residues. Germline V gives CDR1 SGHRS, CDR2 YFSETQ. This CDR3 is CASSPRTGGSNTGELFF. The DNA for the CDR3 is TGCGCCAGCAGCCCCCGGACAGGGGGATCGAACACCGGGGAGCTGTTTTTT. The entire variable domain, with the rest obtained from reference TRBV5-1 and TRBJ2-2, is as follows: KAGVTQTPRYLIKTRGQQVTLSCSPISGHRSVSWYQQTPGQGLQFLFEYFSETQRNKGNFPGRFSGRQFSNSRSEMNVSTLELGDSALYLCASSPRTGGSNTGELFFGEGSRLTVL.

The J gene is TRBJ2-1, the V gene TRBV5-6; TRBD2 agrees at 8 bases. CDR1 is SGHDT and CDR2 is YYEEEE in the germline V gene. The CDR3 has 13 residues. J was trimmed by 7 bases and V by 5 bases; bases with no gene match: 5. CDR3 nucleotide sequence: TGTGCCAGCAGGTCGGGAGGGCTGAATGAGCAGTTCTTC. Protein sequence: CASRSGGLNEQFF.

This clone is labeled medium-sized (0.01 to 0.1%). This CDR3 is also generated by other DNA sequences in the sample. The chain has TRBV5-4 and TRBJ1-2; 10 bases align to TRBD1. The germline gives CDR1 SGHNT, CDR2 YYREEE (reference sequence). This CDR3 contains 15 residues. V dropped 0 bases and J dropped 6; count of bases not matched to a gene: 5. The CDR3 DNA sequence: TGTGCCAGCAGCTTGGACGGGACAGGGGTCGATGGCTACACCTTC. Translation gives CASSLDGTGVDGYTF. Combining the CDR3 with reference TRBV5-4 and TRBJ1-2 gives the whole variable domain ETGVTQSPTHLIKTRGQQVTLRCSSQSGHNTVSWYQQALGQGPQFIFQYYREEENGRGNFPPRFSGLQFPNYSSELNVNALELDDSALYLCASSLDGTGVDGYTFGSGTRLTVV.

The chain combines TRBV27 with TRBJ1-1; 7 positions agree with TRBD1. This CDR3 is 16 amino acids long. Trimming at V came to 1 base and at J to 4 bases, leaving 9 bases not matched to a gene. The germline V gene has CDR1 MNHEY and CDR2 SMNVEV (reference sequence). In nucleotides, the CDR3 is TGTGCCAGCAGTTTATACGGCAGGGGGAGTCCCACTGAAGCTTTCTTT. This codes for CASSLYGRGSPTEAFF.

The V gene is TRBV29-1, the J gene TRBJ1-1; 7 bases are shared with TRBD1. V trimming: 7 bases; J trimming: 2 bases; junction bases outside the gene matches: 7. The CDR3 loop spans 13 amino acids. Per the germline V gene, CDR1 is SQVTM and CDR2 is ANQGSEA. CDR3 loop: CSARTGSNTEAFF. DNA for the CDR3: TGCAGCGCCCGGACAGGTTCTAACACTGAAGCTTTCTTT. Complete variable domain (other parts from reference TRBV29-1 and TRBJ1-1): SAVISQKPSRDICQRGTSLTIQCQVDSQVTMMFWYRQQPGQSLTLIATANQGSEATYESGFVIDKFPISRPNLTFSTLTVSNMSPEDSSIYLCSARTGSNTEAFFGQGTRLTVV.

This chain links TRBV5-1 with TRBJ2-5; 9 positions match TRBD2. The end of the DNA is better explained by TRBJ2-7, so the J call may be wrong. The CDR3 loop spans 14 amino acids. CDR1 is SGHRS and CDR2 is YFSETQ in the germline V gene. The CDR3 protein is CASSSAGGPLEQYF. CDR3 nucleotides: TGCGCCAGCAGCTCCGCGGGGGGGCCCCTCGAGCAGTACTTC.

The rearrangement uses TRBV28 and TRBJ2-2; the D gene is possibly TRBD1 (5 bases). This CDR3 region has 15 residues. Germline loops: CDR1 MDHEN, CDR2 SYDVKM. With 6 bases removed from V and 1 base from J, the gap between germline ends came to 12 bases. This CDR3 is CASSRRRVNTGELFF. The CDR3 region has the DNA TGTGCCAGCAGCCGTCGCAGGGTGAACACCGGGGAGCTGTTTTTT.

The rearrangement joins TRBV6-1 to TRBJ1-5; 9 bases map to TRBD1. V gave up 7 bases and J gave up 8 bases; unmatched junction bases: 9. The germline gives CDR1 MNHNS, CDR2 SASEGT. This CDR3 has 14 amino acids. The CDR3 spells CASILTGGRKPQHF. CDR3 nucleotides: TGTGCCAGCATACTGACAGGGGGAAGAAAGCCCCAGCATTTT.

The chain employs TRBV7-9 and TRBJ2-5, with TRBD1 as a possible D gene (5 bases). There are 16 residues in the CDR3. Deletions cut 2 bases from V and 2 bases from J, with 15 bases between. Looked up from germline, CDR1 is SEHNR and CDR2 is FQNEAQ (reference sequence). The CDR3 bases are TGTGCCAGCAGCTTAAGGGGCGCCCGGGTACAAGAGACCCAGTACTTC. It encodes CASSLRGARVQETQYF.

About this clone itself: The conserved phenylalanine or tryptophan normally closing the CDR3 is absent here, so this likely arose from a read error. It is unclear where the CDR3 begins or ends on the DNA, so no DNA is shown, and the CDR3 is as TCRdb lists it. The chain uses TRBV20-1 and TRBJ1-2; the table's D call, TRBD1, has no DNA check behind it. Germline lookup yields CDR1 DFQATT and CDR2 SNEGSKA (reference sequence). The CDR3 contains 11 residues when both ends are counted. This CDR3 is CSAGGQGRLYS.

With respect to this clone: Other DNA sequences in this sample translate to the same CDR3. The V and J genes are TRBV28 and TRBJ1-1, with 7 bases that match TRBD1. J was trimmed by 2 bases and V by 6 bases; bases with no gene match: 12. The CDR3 has 16 residues. Looked up from germline, CDR1 is MDHEN and CDR2 is SYDVKM. CDR3 region: CASSSQTGTDNTEAFF. The CDR3 nucleotides are TGTGCCAGCAGCTCACAGACCGGGACAGACAACACTGAAGCTTTCTTT.

This chain joins TRBV10-3 and TRBJ1-5; 7 bases match TRBD1. CDR3 length equals 13 residues. The V and J ends lost 11 bases and 5 bases, in that order; junction bases with no gene match: 9. In germline, CDR1 is ENHRY, CDR2 SYGVKD. DNA of the CDR3: TGTGCCGCAGATCCAACAGGGGATCAGCCCCAGCATTTT. It yields the protein CAADPTGDQPQHF.

CDR3 amino acids: CASSLTHRDNEQFF. CDR3 bases: TGTGCCAGCAGTTTAACGCACAGAGACAATGAGCAGTTCTTC. V and J are TRBV27 and TRBJ2-1; D gene uncertain. The V and J ends lost 2 bases and 5 bases respectively, with 10 bases between them. The V gene's germline CDR1 is MNHEY and CDR2 SMNVEV (reference sequence). The CDR3 totals 14 residues.

The chain is built from TRBV19 and TRBJ1-5; 7 bases are shared with TRBD1. The CDR3 runs to 18 residues. The V and J ends lost 3 bases and 1 base, in that order; junction bases with no gene match: 12. The germline V gene encodes CDR1 LNHDA and CDR2 SQIVND (reference sequence). CDR3 nucleotide sequence: TGTGCCAGTAGTATCGTGGACAGGCATTCCTCAAGCAATCAGCCCCAGCATTTT. This sequence encodes CASSIVDRHSSSNQPQHF.

This sequence joins TRBV6-5 and TRBJ1-5; 9 bases align to TRBD1. Trimming removed 4 bases from V and 9 bases from J; junction bases left unmatched: 10. The CDR3 totals 15 residues. CDR1 and CDR2 from the germline V gene are MNHEY and SVGAGI. CDR3 protein: CASSSDRGKGWPQHF. Here the CDR3 DNA reads TGTGCCAGCAGTTCGGACAGGGGAAAGGGGTGGCCCCAGCATTTT.

The chain combines TRBV12-5 with TRBJ1-2; D call uncertain. Germline assignment: CDR1 LGHNT and CDR2 FRNRAP. V was trimmed by 4 bases and J by 2 bases, leaving 5 bases between them. This CDR3 is built from 12 residues. The CDR3 DNA reads TGTGCTAGTGGTTACAGCAACTATGGCTACACCTTC. It encodes CASGYSNYGYTF.

The V call is TRBV4-2, the J call TRBJ2-7; 9 positions match TRBD2. Germline lookup yields CDR1 LGHNA and CDR2 YNFKEQ. Trimming took 3 bases from V and 4 from J; bases not matched to a gene: 7. The CDR3 covers 15 residues. The CDR3 sequence is CASSHGGGAGYEQYF. DNA of the CDR3: TGTGCCAGCAGCCACGGCGGGGGGGCGGGATACGAGCAGTACTTC.

The J gene is TRBJ1-4, the V gene TRBV4-3, with D unclear. V was shortened by 0 bases and J by 4 bases, with 12 bases between the two germline ends. This CDR3 has 16 residues. Germline CDR1 reads LGHNA; CDR2 reads YSLEER. This CDR3 is CASSQEGPRVNEKLFF. CDR3 sequence (DNA): TGCGCCAGCAGCCAAGAGGGCCCTCGAGTTAATGAAAAACTGTTTTTT.

The chain has TRBV28 and TRBJ1-1; D possibly corresponds to TRBD1 (5 bases). The length of the CDR3 is 13 residues. V lost 2 bases and J 5 bases, leaving 9 bases between the germline ends. Per germline, CDR1 MDHEN and CDR2 SYDVKM. CDR3: CASSLPGRTEAFF. CDR3 in DNA: TGTGCCAGCAGTTTACCAGGGAGGACTGAAGCTTTCTTT.

CDR3 amino acids: CASSPSQGGRHEQYF. In DNA, the CDR3 is TGTGCCAGCAGCCCATCTCAGGGGGGCAGGCACGAGCAGTACTTC. The chain is built from TRBV9 and TRBJ2-7; D may be TRBD1 (7 bases). Germline V gene lookup returns CDR1 SGDLS and CDR2 YYNGEE. Trimming removed 4 bases at V and 5 bases at J, with 19 bases between. The CDR3 extends over 15 amino acids.

This clone was counted only a few times. The chain couples TRBV6-1 to TRBJ2-7; D uncertain. This CDR3 spans 11 amino acids. Germline CDR1 MNHNS, CDR2 SASEGT. V was pared by 7 bases and J by 0 bases, with 4 bases between. CDR3 in DNA: TGTGCCAGCACCTTCTCCTACGAGCAGTACTTC. Protein sequence: CASTFSYEQYF.

This sequence joins TRBV4-2 and TRBJ2-3; 11 bases agree with TRBD2. The V gene's germline CDR1 is LGHNA and CDR2 YNFKEQ. The CDR3 totals 16 residues. The trim removed 1 base at V and 7 bases at J, leaving 7 bases unmatched. The CDR3 DNA is TGTGCCAGCAGCCAAGTAGTAGCGGGGGGGATATATACGCAGTATTTT. Translating it yields CASSQVVAGGIYTQYF.

The chain uses TRBV6-1 and TRBJ2-5; D is perhaps TRBD2 (6 bases). TRBJ2-7 explains the end of the DNA better; the J call may be wrong. The germline CDR1 and CDR2 sequences are MNHNS and SASEGT. CDR3 length equals 14 residues. The CDR3 here is CASSAGRFSYEQYF. CDR3 sequence (DNA): TGTGCCAGCAGCGCGGGACGGTTCTCCTACGAGCAGTACTTC.